The 29 T cell receptor beta chains in this list originate from one sample, sequenced in a study of blood T cell repertoires in COVID-19. TCRdb's copy holds only in-frame clones and misses some; the assay was immunoSEQ multiplex PCR. The repertoire holds about 240,000 clones, with roughly 87% as singletons. The sample comprised peripheral blood. These receptors originate from a man aged 55 to 70 who had recovered from COVID-19.

This rearrangement joins TRBV6-5 to TRBJ2-2; TRBD2 aligns across 8 bases. This CDR3 contains 15 residues. Germline assignment: CDR1 MNHEY and CDR2 SVGAGI. V dropped 6 bases and J dropped 3; count of bases not matched to a gene: 6. As DNA, the CDR3 is TGTGCCAGCAGGGCCCTCGGGGGGGACACCGGGGAGCTGTTTTTT. Encoded protein: CASRALGGDTGELFF.

CDR3 bases: TGTGCAAGTCGCTTTAAAATCGAGGGCTCGATCTCCTACGAGCAGTACTTC. Amino acids: CASRFKIEGSISYEQYF. The chain uses TRBV12-2 and TRBJ2-7; TRBD2 reflects the table's D call only, with no check against the DNA. TRBV12-2 is reported as a pseudogene. This CDR3 has 17 amino acids.

The chain combines TRBV18 with TRBJ1-1; TRBD1 is a possible D gene (6 bases). Germline CDR1 reads KGHSH; CDR2 reads LQKENI. The CDR3 spans 15 residues. Trimming left V 5 bases short and J 1 base short, with 14 bases between. The CDR3 loop is CASSGNGQTNTEAFF. CDR3 bases: TGTGCCAGCTCAGGGAACGGACAGACGAACACTGAAGCTTTCTTT. Based on the CDR3 plus reference TRBV18 and TRBJ1-1, the full variable domain is NAGVMQNPRHLVRRRGQEARLRCSPMKGHSHVYWYRQLPEEGLKFMVYLQKENIIDESGMPKERFSAEFPKEGPSILRIQQVVRGDSAAYFCASSGNGQTNTEAFFGQGTRLTVV.

This clone has only a few counts. V usage is TRBV2 and J usage is TRBJ1-3; 8 nucleotides line up with TRBD1. The CDR3 is made up of 13 amino acids. Trimming at V came to 6 bases and at J to 11 bases, leaving 9 bases not matched to a gene. Germline V gene data show CDR1 as SNHLY and CDR2 as FYNNEI. The CDR3 loop is CASSPDRGLSIYF. CDR3 in DNA: TGTGCCAGCAGCCCAGACAGGGGTCTATCCATATATTTT.

The chain couples TRBV2 to TRBJ2-4; 9 bases map to TRBD1. CDR1 and CDR2 (germline): SNHLY, FYNNEI. The trim removed 6 bases at V and 8 bases at J, leaving 5 bases unmatched. The CDR3 totals 13 residues. In DNA, the CDR3 is TGTGCCAGCAGCTACAGGGGGCAGGACATTCAGTACTTC. As protein: CASSYRGQDIQYF.

This rearrangement joins TRBV7-8 to TRBJ1-1; D gene unclear. V was cut by 1 base and J by 1 base, with 7 bases left in between. CDR1 and CDR2 from the germline V gene are SGHVS and FQNEAQ. The CDR3 sequence is 14 residues long. CDR3 coding DNA: TGTGCCAGCAGCTTAGTAGCCCCGAACACTGAAGCTTTCTTT. Its protein product is CASSLVAPNTEAFF.

In its sample, this clone was seen once. The gene calls are TRBV6-6 and TRBJ1-5; 12 nucleotides match TRBD1. The CDR3 length is 19 residues. V gave up 5 bases and J gave up 7 bases; unmatched junction bases: 18. CDR1 is MNHNY, CDR2 SVGAGI, per germline (reference sequence). This chain's CDR3 is CASSGSRDRGRLSVQPQHF. CDR3 sequence (DNA): TGTGCCAGCAGTGGATCGAGGGACAGGGGGCGTTTGAGTGTGCAGCCCCAGCATTTT.

V is TRBV9 and J is TRBJ1-2; D is ambiguous. The CDR3 has 14 amino acids. Trimming cost V 4 bases and J 5 bases, with 15 bases left between them. The germline V gene encodes CDR1 SGDLS and CDR2 YYNGEE. The CDR3 DNA reads as TGTGCCAGCAGCAGGCTCGAGGGAGGGTATGGCTACACCTTC. Amino acid sequence: CASSRLEGGYGYTF. Based on the CDR3 plus reference TRBV9 and TRBJ1-2, the full variable domain is DSGVTQTPKHLITATGQRVTLRCSPRSGDLSVYWYQQSLDQGLQFLIQYYNGEERAKGNILERFSAQQFPDLHSELNLSSLELGDSALYFCASSRLEGGYGYTFGSGTRLTVV.

This sequence joins TRBV7-9 and TRBJ2-2, with unresolved D. This CDR3 comprises 14 residues. The germline gives CDR1 SEHNR, CDR2 FQNEAQ (reference sequence). The ends were cut back, 1 base at V and 2 bases at J, with 5 bases in the middle. CDR3 sequence reads: CASSLGANTGELFF. CDR3 nucleotides: TGTGCCAGCAGCTTAGGGGCTAACACCGGGGAGCTGTTTTTT. Based on the CDR3 plus reference TRBV7-9 and TRBJ2-2, the full variable domain is DTGVSQNPRHKITKRGQNVTFRCDPISEHNRLYWYRQTLGQGPEFLTYFQNEAQLEKSRLLSDRFSAERPKGSFSTLEIQRTEQGDSAMYLCASSLGANTGELFFGEGSRLTVL.

The V call is TRBV5-1, the J call TRBJ2-7, with D possibly matching TRBD1 (5 bases). The CDR3 runs to 13 residues. Looked up from germline, CDR1 is SGHRS and CDR2 is YFSETQ. V lost 6 bases and J 3 bases, leaving 13 bases between the germline ends. For the CDR3, the DNA is TGCGCCAGCACCAACATAGGGGTCTACGAGCAGTACTTC. Its translation is CASTNIGVYEQYF.

In this sample, this clone turned up a few times. The genes are TRBV4-1 and TRBJ2-7; possibly TRBD1 for D (6 bases). Germline CDR1 MGHRA, CDR2 YSYEKL. V shed 5 bases and J shed 2 bases, with 13 bases lying between them. This CDR3 is 14 amino acids long. CDR3 region: CASSEGQNAYEQYF. DNA for the CDR3: TGCGCCAGCAGCGAAGGACAGAATGCCTACGAGCAGTACTTC.

The chain carries TRBV6-6 and TRBJ2-7; 8 nucleotides agree with TRBD1. The CDR3 is 14 amino acids. CDR1 and CDR2 from the germline V gene are MNHNY and SVGAGI (reference sequence). V lost 6 bases, J lost 3 bases, and 7 bases stayed unmatched. In DNA, the CDR3 is TGTGCCAGCAGCTATACAGGGGGGATCTACGAGCAGTACTTC. Its protein is CASSYTGGIYEQYF.

V and J are TRBV15 and TRBJ2-1, with TRBD2 matching 9 bases. The CDR3 has 12 amino acids. With V trimmed by 6 bases and J by 9 bases, 3 bases remained unmatched. CDR1 LNHNV and CDR2 YYDKDF come from the germline V gene (reference sequence). CDR3 sequence: CATRRRGGEQFF. The CDR3 nucleotides are TGTGCCACCAGGAGGCGGGGGGGTGAGCAGTTCTTC.

The genes are TRBV24-1 and TRBJ2-5, with D possibly matching TRBD2 (6 bases). Germline V gene lookup returns CDR1 KGHDR and CDR2 SFDVKD. The CDR3 consists of 15 residues. V was shortened by 1 base and J by 4 bases, with 12 bases between the two germline ends. Here the CDR3 DNA reads TGTGCCACCAGTGATTTCGGGGGTTCACGAGAGACCCAGTACTTC. Its protein is CATSDFGGSRETQYF.

The rearrangement joins TRBV19 to TRBJ2-2, with a possible D match to TRBD2 (6 bases). CDR1 is LNHDA and CDR2 is SQIVND in the germline V gene (reference sequence). This CDR3 contains 15 residues. The V and J ends lost 5 bases and 5 bases respectively, with 15 bases between them. CDR3 region: CASSYAAGWTGELFF. The CDR3 region has the DNA TGTGCCAGTAGTTATGCCGCGGGGTGGACCGGGGAGCTGTTTTTT.

The chain has TRBV18 and TRBJ1-1, with D possibly matching TRBD1 (6 bases). The CDR3 is 13 residues long. V was trimmed by 6 bases and J by 5 bases, leaving 13 bases between them. Germline CDR1 is KGHSH and CDR2 is LQKENI. This chain's CDR3 is CASSSRGTTEAFF. As DNA, the CDR3 is TGTGCCAGCTCCTCGAGGGGGACAACTGAAGCTTTCTTT.

This clone was recorded only once. The chain couples TRBV9 to TRBJ2-1, with a possible D match to TRBD1 (6 bases). The V end was cut by 2 bases, the J end by 4 bases, with 16 bases between. The CDR3 length is 16 residues. CDR1 and CDR2 from the germline V gene are SGDLS and YYNGEE. CDR3 protein: CASSVAIGGPYNEQFF. The CDR3 nucleotides are TGTGCCAGCAGCGTTGCTATTGGGGGCCCGTACAATGAGCAGTTCTTC.

This clone has just a few counts. The V gene is TRBV5-1, the J gene TRBJ2-7; 7 bases are a match to TRBD1. The CDR3 totals 13 residues. Germline CDR1 is SGHRS and CDR2 is YFSETQ. J was trimmed by 3 bases and V by 3 bases; bases with no gene match: 3. In nucleotides, the CDR3 is TGCGCCAGCAGCTCGACAGGGAACTACGAGCAGTACTTC. Protein product: CASSSTGNYEQYF.

This clone was seen once. The rearrangement uses TRBV7-9 and TRBJ1-1; D gene ambiguous. This CDR3 contains 13 residues. Per the germline V gene, CDR1 is SEHNR and CDR2 is FQNEAQ (reference sequence). V lost 5 bases to trimming and J lost 3 bases, with 10 bases between them. The CDR3 loop reads CASSASGYTEAFF. The CDR3 region has the DNA TGTGCCAGCAGCGCGTCGGGGTACACTGAAGCTTTCTTT.

The chain is built from TRBV7-2 and TRBJ2-2, with a possible D match to TRBD1 (5 bases). Deletions cut 1 base from V and 0 bases from J, with 12 bases between. Looked up from germline, CDR1 is SGHTA and CDR2 is FQGNSA. The CDR3 is made up of 17 amino acids. The CDR3 sequence: CASSLVVPDTNTGELFF. CDR3 sequence (DNA): TGTGCCAGCAGCTTAGTGGTCCCGGACACGAACACCGGGGAGCTGTTTTTT.

The sample holds one count of this clone. The chain employs TRBV27 and TRBJ2-2, with 8 nucleotides matching TRBD1. This CDR3 has 15 amino acids. Germline V gives CDR1 MNHEY, CDR2 SMNVEV (reference sequence). The trim removed 6 bases at V and 5 bases at J, leaving 8 bases unmatched. CDR3 nucleotides: TGTGCCAGCAGCGACAGGGGAGGTCTTACCGGGGAGCTGTTTTTT. This translates into CASSDRGGLTGELFF.

The gene calls are TRBV5-6 and TRBJ1-1, with D possibly TRBD1 on 5 matching bases. Germline CDR1 and CDR2: SGHDT and YYEEEE. This CDR3 comprises 11 residues. V dropped 0 bases and J dropped 12 bases, with 9 bases sitting between them. The CDR3 sequence is CASSLAGPTFF. CDR3 nucleotides: TGTGCCAGCAGCTTGGCAGGGCCGACTTTCTTT.

The chain is built from TRBV28 and TRBJ1-5; D gene ambiguous. The CDR3 has 16 amino acids. The ends were cut back, 2 bases at V and 6 bases at J, with 17 bases in the middle. The germline V gene has CDR1 MDHEN and CDR2 SYDVKM. This chain's CDR3 is CASSLMAPRGGQPQHF. CDR3 nucleotide sequence: TGTGCCAGCAGTTTAATGGCCCCACGGGGAGGTCAGCCCCAGCATTTT.

This chain joins TRBV7-2 and TRBJ2-3; tentatively, D is TRBD2 (5 bases). CDR3 length: 15 residues. Deletions cut 3 bases from V and 4 bases from J, with 14 bases between. Looked up from germline, CDR1 is SGHTA and CDR2 is FQGNSA. Written as DNA, the CDR3 is TGTGCCAGCAGCTTTTTTTCGGGGTTGGCAGATACGCAGTATTTT. It specifies CASSFFSGLADTQYF.

This clone was seen a few times. The same CDR3 arises from other DNA sequences in this sample as well. V is TRBV6-5 and J is TRBJ1-3, with a weak D call TRBD1 (6 bases). V dropped 5 bases and J dropped 0 bases, with 8 bases sitting between them. This CDR3 contains 14 residues. Germline V CDR1 and CDR2: MNHEY, SVGAGI. CDR3 residues: CASSTGSSGNTIYF. Here the CDR3 DNA reads TGTGCCAGCAGTACAGGGAGCTCTGGAAACACCATATATTTT.

The V call is TRBV5-5, the J call TRBJ2-3; TRBD1 agrees at 7 bases. The CDR3 loop spans 16 amino acids. V shed 4 bases, J shed 0 bases, and the junction held 8 bases outside the gene matches. CDR1 SGHKS and CDR2 YYEKEE come from the germline V gene (reference sequence). The CDR3 nucleotides are TGTGCCAGCAGCCCAGGACAGGCGACTAGCACAGATACGCAGTATTTT. The encoded protein is CASSPGQATSTDTQYF.

This clone was counted between two and nine times. The rearrangement joins TRBV9 to TRBJ2-2, with D maybe TRBD2 (5 bases). Germline V CDR1 and CDR2: SGDLS, YYNGEE. Trimming removed 4 bases at V and 3 bases at J, with 16 bases between. The CDR3 loop spans 16 amino acids. The CDR3 DNA reads TGTGCCAGCAGCCCCCGCCCGGCGGGCTACACCGGGGAGCTGTTTTTT. Its translation is CASSPRPAGYTGELFF.

The rearrangement uses TRBV5-1 and TRBJ2-3, with TRBD1 as a possible D gene (5 bases). V lost 4 bases and J 0 bases, leaving 12 bases between the germline ends. The V gene's germline CDR1 is SGHRS and CDR2 YFSETQ. The CDR3 length is 15 residues. CDR3 in DNA: TGCGCCAGCAGCCCCAAACAGGATAGCACAGATACGCAGTATTTT. Translating it yields CASSPKQDSTDTQYF. Full variable domain (rest looked up from reference TRBV5-1 and TRBJ2-3): KAGVTQTPRYLIKTRGQQVTLSCSPISGHRSVSWYQQTPGQGLQFLFEYFSETQRNKGNFPGRFSGRQFSNSRSEMNVSTLELGDSALYLCASSPKQDSTDTQYFGPGTRLTVL.

The chain employs TRBV5-1 and TRBJ2-2; maybe TRBD2 (5 bases). This CDR3 comprises 14 residues. Germline CDR1 and CDR2: SGHRS and YFSETQ. V lost 5 bases, J lost 0 bases, and 8 bases lay in between. CDR3 DNA: TGCGCCAGCAGGGACGGGGCGAACACCGGGGAGCTGTTTTTT. The encoded protein is CASRDGANTGELFF.